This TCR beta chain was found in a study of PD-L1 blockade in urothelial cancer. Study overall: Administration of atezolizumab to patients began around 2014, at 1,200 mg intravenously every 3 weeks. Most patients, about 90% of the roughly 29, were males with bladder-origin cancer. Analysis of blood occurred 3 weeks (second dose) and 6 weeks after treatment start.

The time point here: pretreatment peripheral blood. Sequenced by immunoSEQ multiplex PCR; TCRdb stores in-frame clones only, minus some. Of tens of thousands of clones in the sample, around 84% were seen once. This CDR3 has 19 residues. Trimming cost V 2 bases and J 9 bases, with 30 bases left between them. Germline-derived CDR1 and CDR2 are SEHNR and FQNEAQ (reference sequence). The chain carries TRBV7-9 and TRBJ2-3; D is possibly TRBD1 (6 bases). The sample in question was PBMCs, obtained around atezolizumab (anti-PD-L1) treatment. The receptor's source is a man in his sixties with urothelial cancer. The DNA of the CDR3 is TGTGCCAGCAGCTTACAAGGGGATGACAGGTGGCTAAACCCTTGGACGCAGTATTTT. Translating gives CASSLQGDDRWLNPWTQYF. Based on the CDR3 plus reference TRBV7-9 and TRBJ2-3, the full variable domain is DTGVSQNPRHKITKRGQNVTFRCDPISEHNRLYWYRQTLGQGPEFLTYFQNEAQLEKSRLLSDRFSAERPKGSFSTLEIQRTEQGDSAMYLCASSLQGDDRWLNPWTQYFGPGTRLTVL.